The source of this T cell receptor beta chain is a study of CD8 T cells in ankylosing spondylitis. TCRdb reprocessed the 5' RACE reads via MiXCR and lists one record per CDR3 protein. The table shows roughly 160,000 distinct CDR3 sequences, with 11% occurring only once. This clonotype was found many times. The antigen remains unidentified. General study points: Relatively scarce in peripheral blood, disease-linked clones were CD8+. Reported data indicate significant enrichment of disease-linked clones within matched ankylosing spondylitis synovial fluid.

V lost 4 bases, J lost 1 base, and 9 bases stayed unmatched. Germline CDR1 and CDR2: LGHDT and YNNKEL (reference sequence). The CDR3 spans 17 residues. Sequenced sample: blood, either unsorted or a sorted T cell fraction (not recorded which). The receptor was isolated from a male donor with ankylosing spondylitis or in good health (not recorded which). The rearrangement links TRBV3-1 to TRBJ2-2; 7 nucleotides align to TRBD1. In nucleotides, the CDR3 is TGTGCCAGCAGCCCGTTGACAGGGAAAGGGAACACCGGGGAGCTGTTTTTT. Protein product: CASSPLTGKGNTGELFF.